This T cell receptor (beta chain) was sequenced in a study of post-analysis software for immune sequencing data. Built from TCR beta cDNA, the libraries had unique molecular identifiers in them. MiXCR, run by TCRdb on the PCR reads, gives a single entry per CDR3 protein. The profile shows more than 350,000 distinct CDR3 sequences, over 30% of them singletons. V lost 5 bases and J 7 bases, leaving 11 bases between the germline ends. The CDR3 is 13 amino acids. Germline lookup yields CDR1 SGHTA and CDR2 FQGTGA. Note on this clonotype: Its antigen is not known.

Study-wide points: Higher frequency in patients than in controls was seen for 5 or 6 TRBV segments, with TRBV5-6, TRBV5-1 and TRBV20-1 among them. Significantly decreased normalized Chao1 diversity was recorded for multiple sclerosis patients relative to controls.

The rearrangement links TRBV7-3 to TRBJ2-2, with D possibly TRBD1 on 5 matching bases. The specimen sequenced was blood. The source is a girl under 10 years old with multiple sclerosis. Written as DNA, the CDR3 is TGTGCCAGCAGCATCGGACACCTCGGGGAGCTGTTTTTT. Its protein is CASSIGHLGELFF.